This TCR beta chain was observed in a study of blood T cells in healthy people across ages (dated by TCRdb to about 2015). Turning to the overall study: In model experiments, template switching captured about one uniquely barcoded TCR beta cDNA molecule for every two T cells. Age-related changes in TCR beta repertoire diversity were measured in the study by deep sequencing normalized with unique cDNA molecular identifiers. Four age groups were formed from the donors: young (average roughly 15 years), middle-aged (more than 35), aged (approximately 60) and long-lived (less than 85). To avoid experimental bias, donors of different ages were spread randomly across the sequencing lanes. Using the same blood draw, the study looked at two additional independent replicas of 1 million unique cDNA reads for two donors, one aged 18 to 30 and the other aged 80 or older. Overall study outcomes, separate from this receptor: Because donor CMV infection status was unknown, age-related changes in expanded clonotypes were potentially confounded. Because profiling used bulk unsorted PBMCs, naive and antigen-experienced compartments could not be compared conclusively. Compared with the aged group, the long-lived group had more naive CD4+ T cells, fewer expanded clones and increased TCR diversity, suggesting age selection. Observed TCR beta diversity per million T cells fell roughly linearly with age, and a significant reduction was already apparent by age roughly 40. A strong correlation was found between observed TCR beta diversity and the percentage of naive T cells measured by flow cytometry. Estimates of total diversity from one million sequenced T cells were regarded as lower bounds and underestimates.

V sheds 4 bases and J sheds 11 bases, leaving 29 bases between their ends. CDR1 and CDR2 are read off the germline V gene as LGHNA and YSLEER. Taken from cysteine to phenylalanine, the CDR3 has 17 residues. Just CDR3 DNA is preserved here, 51 bases in frame from base 1. The donors were about 40 Caucasian individuals from Russia, aged roughly 6 to 100 years, who were systemically healthy. Ten milliliters of peripheral blood were collected from each donor into EDTA-treated Vacutainer tubes. PBMCs were isolated by Ficoll-Paque density-gradient centrifugation, with at least 6 million obtained per sample. Trizol reagent was used to extract total RNA from PBMCs, with at least 6 micrograms per sample. For every donor, flow cytometry on a PBMC aliquot measured the percentage of naive CD45RAhigh/CD27high T cells. The library came from 5' RACE. The sequencer listed for this sample is Illumina HiSeq 2500. The second PCR ran for about 6 to 12 cycles and used a J-beta primer mix along with a sample-barcoded 5' primer. A unique molecular identifier was introduced onto each TCR beta cDNA molecule by a template-switch 5' adaptor carrying 12 random nucleotides. Each sample yielded at least 2.5 million CDR3-containing paired-end reads. First-strand cDNA synthesis was performed from all RNA using the Mint cDNA synthesis kit, with priming by a TRBC-specific oligonucleotide. After uracil-DNA glycosylase treatment, a first 18-cycle PCR used universal primers M1SS and BC2_uni_R on all cDNA. In the authors' own workflow: Normalization of each sample was performed by random selection of 1 million high-quality reads, each carrying a distinct molecular identifier. Reads sharing molecular identifiers were discarded rather than binned into consensus sequences. MiTCR, with a Q25 quality threshold and the strictest error-elimination algorithm, was used for CDR3 identification, clonotype clustering and error correction. A nonparametric unseen species model with Euler transformation was used to estimate lower-bound total TCR beta diversity. TCRdb reran the public reads through fastp at Q25 and MiXCR, keeping productive beta chains. Records with the same CDR3 protein are collapsed into one entry carrying the most frequent genes and DNA. Clone size and V and J calls follow TCRdb, not the original study. The sample contains about a million distinct CDR3 sequences, just over 50% of them found a single time. About 20% of the sample comes from the top ten.

Points on this clonotype: Its binding antigen is unknown. No per-base quality is available; no much larger clone lies one base away.

Material: blood. The chain was built from TRBV4-3 and TRBJ2-5; TRBD2 is possibly the D segment (6 matching bases). The TCR sequence derives from a woman aged 55-69 years in good health. The DNA sequence is TGCGCCAGCAGCCCCCTACCGGGGGACTCCTCCCACAATGAGCAGTACTTC. It specifies CASSPLPGDSSHNEQYF.